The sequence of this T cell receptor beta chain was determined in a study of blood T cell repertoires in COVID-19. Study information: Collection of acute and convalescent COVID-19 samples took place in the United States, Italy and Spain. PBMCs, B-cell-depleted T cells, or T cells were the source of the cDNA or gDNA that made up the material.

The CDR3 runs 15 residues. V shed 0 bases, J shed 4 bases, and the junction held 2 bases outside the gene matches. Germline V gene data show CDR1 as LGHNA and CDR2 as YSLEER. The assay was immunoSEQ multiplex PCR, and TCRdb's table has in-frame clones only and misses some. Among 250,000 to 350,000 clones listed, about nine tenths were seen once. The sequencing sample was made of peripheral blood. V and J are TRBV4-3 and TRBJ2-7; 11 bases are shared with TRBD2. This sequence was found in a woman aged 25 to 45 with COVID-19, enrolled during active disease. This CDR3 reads CASSQDLAGGYEQYF. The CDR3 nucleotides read TGCGCCAGCAGCCAAGACCTAGCGGGAGGATACGAGCAGTACTTC.